This entry lists 11 T cell receptor beta chains sequenced from one sample in a study of prognosis after radiotherapy for stage I lung cancer. Two-round multiplex PCR on genomic DNA was the method by which TCR beta CDR3 was amplified. Every TRBV and TRBJ gene had its own specific primer in first-round PCR. TCRdb re-called the multiplex PCR reads through MiXCR, storing one row per CDR3 protein. The sample consists of over 50,000 distinct CDR3 sequences, about 32% of them appearing once. The starting material was PBMCs, obtained before or after stereotactic body radiation therapy (not recorded which). These receptors were obtained from a donor aged 50 or older with non-small cell lung cancer.

As to this clonotype: No conserved phenylalanine or tryptophan ends this CDR3, so it is likely a read error. The genes are TRBV20-1 and TRBJ1-1, with 7 bases identical to TRBD1. The V and J ends lost 4 bases and 3 bases, in that order; junction bases with no gene match: 5. The CDR3 runs 13 residues. CDR1 and CDR2 (germline): DFQATT, SNEGSKA (reference sequence). Here the CDR3 DNA reads TGCAGTGCTACGGGACAGATAGACACTGAAGCTTTCCTT. Encoded protein: CSATGQIDTEAFL.

This clonotype has ten or more counts. The chain is built from TRBV28 and TRBJ2-1; 14 positions agree with TRBD2. From germline, CDR1 is MDHEN and CDR2 SYDVKM. Germline trimming cut 10 bases from V and 9 bases from J; bases unmatched to any gene: 11. The CDR3 loop spans 15 amino acids. Here the CDR3 reads CATLGLAGGTGEQFF. The CDR3 DNA reads as TGTGCCACCCTCGGACTAGCGGGAGGCACCGGTGAGCAGTTCTTC. Full variable domain (remainder filled in from reference TRBV28 and TRBJ2-1): DVKVTQSSRYLVKRTGEKVFLECVQDMDHENMFWYRQDPGLGLRLIYFSYDVKMKEKGDIPEGYSVSREKKERFSLILESASTNQTSMYLCATLGLAGGTGEQFFGPGTRLTVL.

This clonotype was detected only once. The chain uses TRBV6-5 and TRBJ2-2; D unresolved. V was clipped by 0 bases and J by 0 bases, with 8 bases between them. Germline V CDR1 and CDR2: MNHEY, SVGAGI. The length of the CDR3 is 16 residues. This CDR3 reads CASSYSTTANTGELFF. CDR3 nucleotides: TGTGCCAGCAGTTACTCAACCACAGCGAACACCGGGGAGCTGTTTTTT.

This clonotype has ten or more counts. The chain is built from TRBV5-4 and TRBJ2-7, with D hard to call. Germline V gene lookup returns CDR1 SGHNT and CDR2 YYREEE (reference sequence). V lost 2 bases, J lost 0 bases, and 12 bases lay in between. The CDR3 has 15 amino acids. The CDR3 loop reads CASSFIARSSYEQYF. The CDR3 coding sequence is TGTGCCAGCAGCTTCATTGCTCGGAGCTCCTACGAGCAGTACTTC.

The chain joins TRBV28 to TRBJ2-1; D is possibly TRBD1 (6 bases). V was trimmed by 6 bases and J by 6 bases, leaving 21 bases between them. Germline V gene data show CDR1 as MDHEN and CDR2 as SYDVKM. The CDR3 has 16 amino acids. CDR3 sequence reads: CASSSNTGKSGNEQFF. The DNA for the CDR3 is TGTGCCAGCAGCTCCAATACAGGGAAATCAGGCAATGAGCAGTTCTTC. The full variable domain, completed using reference TRBV28 and TRBJ2-1, is DVKVTQSSRYLVKRTGEKVFLECVQDMDHENMFWYRQDPGLGLRLIYFSYDVKMKEKGDIPEGYSVSREKKERFSLILESASTNQTSMYLCASSSNTGKSGNEQFFGPGTRLTVL.

Concerning this clonotype: This may arise from a read error, as a much more abundant clone is one base away. The gene calls are TRBV10-2 and TRBJ2-7, with a possible D match to TRBD2 (5 bases). The V and J ends lost 10 bases and 6 bases respectively, with 16 bases between them. This CDR3 contains 12 residues. Looked up from germline, CDR1 is WSHSY and CDR2 is SAAADI. In DNA form, the CDR3 reads TGCGCCAACTGTAAGTGGACTTGCGAGCAGTACTTC. This codes for CANCKWTCEQYF.

This clonotype was seen many times. The genes are TRBV6-9 and TRBJ2-7; D is uncertain. V was cut by 4 bases and J by 9 bases, with 13 bases left in between. Germline V gene data show CDR1 as MNHGY and CDR2 as SVAAGI. This CDR3 is 12 amino acids long. The CDR3: CASSSIRGGQYF. CDR3 in DNA: TGTGCCAGCAGTTCTATCCGAGGTGGGCAGTACTTC.

This clonotype was seen only a few times. A far larger clone is one base from this, pointing to a likely read error. This chain joins TRBV6-2 or TRBV6-3 and TRBJ2-6, with TRBD1 matching over 9 bases. The germline gives CDR1 MNHEY, CDR2 SVGEGT. CDR3 length equals 16 residues. The CDR3 DNA reads TGTGCCAGCAGTAACAGGGGGCGCTCTTGGGCCAACGTCCTGACTTTC. Encoded protein: CASSNRGRSWANVLTF.

This clonotype was seen repeatedly, ten times or more. This chain uses TRBV9 with TRBJ2-7; no clear D. CDR1 and CDR2 from the germline V gene are SGDLS and YYNGEE. The V end was cut by 0 bases, the J end by 2 bases, with 9 bases between. The CDR3 contains 14 residues. In nucleotides, the CDR3 is TGTGCCAGCAGCGTAGGGAACTGGCCCTACGAGCAGTACTTC. Protein: CASSVGNWPYEQYF.

Regarding this clonotype: One junction end does not reproduce the germline sequence, and a read error may be involved. The V call is TRBV9, the J call TRBJ2-7; TRBD2 aligns across 13 bases. The CDR3 loop spans 19 amino acids. Per germline, CDR1 SGDLS and CDR2 YYNGEE. In nucleotides, the CDR3 is TGTGCCATCAGCCGCAGACTAGCGGGAGGTAGATGGGCTACGAACGAGCAGTATTTC. Its protein product is CAISRRLAGGRWATNEQYF.

This clonotype was picked up many times. V and J are TRBV12-3 or TRBV12-4 and TRBJ2-7; D uncertain. The V and J ends lost 5 bases and 3 bases respectively, with 5 bases between them. This CDR3 has 11 amino acids. The CDR3: CASSIYYEQYF. The CDR3 DNA is TGTGCCAGCAGTATTTACTACGAGCAGTACTTC.